This entry concerns a single T cell receptor (beta chain). Its antigen is currently not known. From each donor, an approximately 2.3 ml peripheral blood sample was drawn into PAXgene tubes and stored at -80 degrees C. Without any T cell sorting, total RNA was extracted from whole blood using the PAXgene blood miRNA kit on an automated QIAcube. Deep TCRalpha and TCRbeta repertoire profiling with unique molecular barcoding was performed on peripheral blood of monozygotic twin pairs concordant or discordant for inflammatory bowel disease. For every twin pair, smoking habits were documented, and each individual was categorised as a current, former or never smoker. Spanning cysteine to phenylalanine, the CDR3 consists of 15 amino acids. No DNA is listed. CDR1 and CDR2 were assigned from the germline V gene as SGHRS and YFSETQ. Libraries were constructed by 5' RACE. Preparation of each TCR library used around 3.5 ug of total RNA. For each sample, cDNA synthesis was carried out in eight separate reactions using SMARTScribe reverse transcriptase. During cDNA synthesis, unique molecular identifiers containing a 6-nucleotide sample barcode were introduced by template switching. TCRalpha and TCRbeta cDNA was amplified in two nested PCRs of about 16 and 10 cycles, and bead purification was carried out after each PCR. Before amplification, cDNA was treated with uracil DNA-glycosylase and purified using the QIAquick PCR purification kit. The second PCR added Illumina TruSeq-compatible adapters along with sample-specific barcodes. Library quality and concentration were checked on TapeStation and Qubit, and libraries were pooled at 4.5 to 5.5 ng each. Sequencing of the pooled libraries was done on an Illumina HiSeq2500 single-index Rapid Run using custom sequencing primers and 2 x 100 bp reads. The study's own analysis went as follows. UMI-based consensus assembly with MiGEC version 1.2.6 was used to correct PCR and sequencing errors. MiXCR version 2.1.1 was used to carry out V(D)J alignment, clonotype assembly and CDR3 extraction. To normalise gene usage, clonotype sharing and MAIT/NKT TCR abundance, the top 1000, 10 000 and 20 000 clonotypes in each sample were analysed. Diversity was computed as the inverse Simpson index with the vegan R package after downsampling to 27 000 UMIs. Paired Mann-Whitney U tests on discordant twin pairs were used, with Benjamini-Hochberg multiple-testing correction. TCRdb reanalyzed the reads, keeping one entry per CDR3 protein sequence and omitting DNA. The V and J calls shown here were made by TCRdb, not taken from the authors' results. In this sample's table one finds more than 110,000 distinct CDR3 sequences. Together, the top ten hold more than 0.95% of the sample.

This sample was taken from a study of monozygotic twins with inflammatory bowel disease (dated by TCRdb to about 2019). Study-level background: In total, about 30 monozygotic twin pairs made up the full study: 19 Danish pairs, all IBD-discordant, plus nine German pairs, of which four were IBD-concordant and five were IBD-discordant. The search for disease-associated traits relied mainly on comparing, within discordant pairs, IBD patients with their genetically identical healthy co-twins. Each individual had, on average, about 151 000 unique TCRalpha sequences and 181 000 unique TCRbeta sequences available for analysis. Points the paper makes about the study in general: IBD patients had lower TCRbeta repertoire diversity, measured by the inverse Simpson index, than their healthy co-twins. Repertoire similarity did not differ between concordant and discordant twins, possibly due to limited statistical power. The results gave no support for a single strong signal or clonotype linked to IBD. Different T cell subtypes could not be distinguished in the analysis. Because patients received different immunosuppressive treatments, the repertoires may have picked up extra background noise and variability between individuals. Compared with healthy twins, IBD patients shared fewer clonotypes with other individuals, and the difference was most pronounced in patients with signs of disease activity.

This chain joins TRBV5-1 to TRBJ2-7. This receptor was identified in a human donor with ulcerative colitis or Crohn's disease, or a healthy co-twin of an affected twin (not recorded which). Material: blood. The CDR3: CASSLESGSPYEQYF.